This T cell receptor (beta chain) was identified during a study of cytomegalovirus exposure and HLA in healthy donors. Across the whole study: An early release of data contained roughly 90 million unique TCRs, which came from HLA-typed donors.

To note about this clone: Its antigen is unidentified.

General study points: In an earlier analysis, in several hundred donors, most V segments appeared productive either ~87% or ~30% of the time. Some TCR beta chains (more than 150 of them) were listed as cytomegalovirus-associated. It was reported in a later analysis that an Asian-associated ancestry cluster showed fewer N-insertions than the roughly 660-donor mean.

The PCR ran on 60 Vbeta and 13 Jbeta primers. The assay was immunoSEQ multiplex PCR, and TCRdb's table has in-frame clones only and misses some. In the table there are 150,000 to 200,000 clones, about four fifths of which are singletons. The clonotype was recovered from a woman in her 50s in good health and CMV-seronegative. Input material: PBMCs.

DNA for the CDR3: TGTGCCAGCAGCTTCACTGAGACCCAGTACTTC. This encodes CASSFTETQYF. V usage is TRBV7-2 and J usage is TRBJ2-5; D remains ambiguous. This CDR3 has 11 residues. Per the germline V gene, CDR1 is SGHTA and CDR2 is FQGNSA. The ends were cut back, 3 bases at V and 5 bases at J, with 4 bases in the middle.